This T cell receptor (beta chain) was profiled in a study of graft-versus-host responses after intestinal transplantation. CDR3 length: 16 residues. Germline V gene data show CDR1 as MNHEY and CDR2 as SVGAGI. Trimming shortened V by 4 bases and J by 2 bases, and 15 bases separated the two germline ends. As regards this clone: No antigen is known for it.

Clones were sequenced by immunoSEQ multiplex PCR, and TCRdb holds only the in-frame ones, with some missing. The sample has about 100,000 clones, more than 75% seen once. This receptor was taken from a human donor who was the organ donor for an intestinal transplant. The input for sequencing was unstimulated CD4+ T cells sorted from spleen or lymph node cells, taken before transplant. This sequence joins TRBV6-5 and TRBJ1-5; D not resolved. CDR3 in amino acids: CASSSAPFRGNQPQHF. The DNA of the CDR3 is TGTGCCAGCAGTTCAGCCCCCTTCCGGGGCAATCAGCCCCAGCATTTT.